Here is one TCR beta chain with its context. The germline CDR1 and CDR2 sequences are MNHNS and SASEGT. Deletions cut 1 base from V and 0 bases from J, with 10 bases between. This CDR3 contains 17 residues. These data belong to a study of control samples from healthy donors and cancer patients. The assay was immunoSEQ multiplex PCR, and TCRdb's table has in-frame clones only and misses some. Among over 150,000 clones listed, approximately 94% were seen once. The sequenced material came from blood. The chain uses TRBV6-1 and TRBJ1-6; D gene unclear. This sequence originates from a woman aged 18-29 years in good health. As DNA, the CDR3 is TGTGCCAGCAGTGAAGGGGTAGGGAGCTCCTATAATTCACCCCTCCACTTT. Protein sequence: CASSEGVGSSYNSPLHF.